Listed here are 9 T cell receptor beta chains from one sample, sequenced in a study of naive and memory T cell subsets. Ligated cDNA underwent four rounds of PCR with nested alpha and beta constant region primers and SP2. In TCRdb, the 5' RACE reads were re-called with MiXCR into one record per CDR3 protein. The sample includes tens of thousands of distinct CDR3 sequences, approximately 15% seen only once; the top ten take 2.6%. TCR cDNA received a 3' ligated oligonucleotide that carried a UMI. All receptors derive from a female donor in good health.

V usage is TRBV5-1 and J usage is TRBJ1-6; D is perhaps TRBD1 (5 bases). The CDR3 covers 16 residues. V was clipped by 0 bases and J by 8 bases, with 15 bases between them. In germline, CDR1 is SGHRS, CDR2 YFSETQ. Here the CDR3 reads CASSLATGRADSPLHF. For the CDR3, the DNA is TGCGCCAGCAGCTTGGCCACGGGGCGCGCAGATTCACCCCTCCACTTT.

By share, this clonotype counts as medium-sized. The rearrangement links TRBV10-2 to TRBJ2-7; tentatively, D is TRBD2 (6 bases). Per germline, CDR1 WSHSY and CDR2 SAAADI. V was shortened by 0 bases and J by 2 bases, with 11 bases between the two germline ends. The CDR3 runs to 15 residues. The CDR3, as DNA: TGCGCCAGCAGTGAGTCCACCCGGGGGACCTACGAGCAGTACTTC. Its translation is CASSESTRGTYEQYF.

This chain joins TRBV7-9 and TRBJ2-1; a weak D match, TRBD2 (5 bases). The V gene's germline CDR1 is SEHNR and CDR2 FQNEAQ (reference sequence). V shed 1 base and J shed 3 bases, with 10 bases lying between them. CDR3 length: 15 amino acids. In DNA form, the CDR3 reads TGTGCCAGCAGCTTAGTAGGAGGATACTACAATGAGCAGTTCTTC. Protein sequence: CASSLVGGYYNEQFF.

Comments on this clonotype: At one boundary the junction diverges from the germline segment, which might be a read error. V and J are TRBV23-1 and TRBJ2-3; 8 nucleotides match TRBD1. TRBV23-1 is given ORF status, its function remaining uncertain. There are 15 residues in the CDR3. As DNA, the CDR3 is TGTGCCAGCAGAACGCCGACAGGGGAGGAAGATAAGAAGTATTTT. It codes for CASRTPTGEEDKKYF.

This clonotype was seen ten or more times. J is TRBJ2-1 and V is TRBV6-6; D is uncertain. Trimming left V 3 bases short and J 5 bases short, with 14 bases between. The germline V gene encodes CDR1 MNHNY and CDR2 SVGAGI (reference sequence). The CDR3 runs 15 residues. CDR3 loop: CASSYRSQRNNEQFF. CDR3 nucleotides: TGTGCCAGCAGTTATCGGTCGCAGAGAAACAATGAGCAGTTCTTC.

This clonotype was counted only a few times. The rearrangement joins TRBV7-2 to TRBJ1-6; D uncertain. V was shortened by 4 bases and J by 7 bases, with 17 bases between the two germline ends. CDR1 is SGHTA and CDR2 is FQGNSA in the germline V gene. The CDR3 spans 16 residues. The CDR3 DNA reads as TGTGCCAGCAGCTGGGGTGGGAGGCAGAGGAATTCACCCCTCCACTTT. This sequence encodes CASSWGGRQRNSPLHF.

This clonotype is medium-sized (0.01 to 0.1%). V is TRBV7-9 and J is TRBJ1-6, with TRBD1 as a possible D gene (5 bases). CDR1 and CDR2 from the germline V gene are SEHNR and FQNEAQ (reference sequence). The CDR3 is made up of 12 amino acids. The germline V and J ends were trimmed by 5 bases and 7 bases, with 6 bases remaining between them. CDR3: CASSRGNSPLHF. CDR3 bases: TGTGCCAGCAGCCGGGGCAATTCACCCCTCCACTTT. Supplemented by reference TRBV7-9 and TRBJ1-6, the full variable domain reads DTGVSQNPRHKITKRGQNVTFRCDPISEHNRLYWYRQTLGQGPEFLTYFQNEAQLEKSRLLSDRFSAERPKGSFSTLEIQRTEQGDSAMYLCASSRGNSPLHFGNGTRLTVT.

The V and J genes are TRBV5-1 and TRBJ2-6; 11 bases match TRBD1. Germline CDR1 and CDR2: SGHRS and YFSETQ. V was pared by 0 bases and J by 4 bases, with 12 bases of the junction left unmatched. This CDR3 is 20 amino acids long. DNA for the CDR3: TGCGCCAGCAGCTTGGAGTTGGACGGACAGGGGGCGCGGGGGGCCAACGTCCTGACTTTC. Its protein is CASSLELDGQGARGANVLTF.

This clonotype was counted many times. This sequence joins TRBV20-1 and TRBJ2-5, with D perhaps TRBD1 (6 bases). V shed 3 bases and J shed 1 base, with 12 bases lying between them. The CDR3 totals 14 residues. Germline CDR1 and CDR2: DFQATT and SNEGSKA (reference sequence). The CDR3 DNA reads TGCAGTGCTAGTATTGGCAGGGGCCAAGAGACCCAGTACTTC. Protein product: CSASIGRGQETQYF.